Below, one T cell receptor beta chain is given with its context. The length of the CDR3 is 15 residues. Germline V gene data show CDR1 as LNHDA and CDR2 as SQIVND (reference sequence). V lost 4 bases and J lost 2; bases outside the gene matches: 7. The data were produced by immunoSEQ multiplex PCR, yet TCRdb's version contains in-frame clones alone and is incomplete. The sample consists of 640,000 or so clones, around 87% of them appearing once. These data come from a study of shared T cell receptors in the human thymus. This sample was shared with a second study, whose subject was human thymus T cells. That source notes: The people who donated were healthy Finnish babies having corrective surgery for congenital heart defects. Resections from corrective heart surgery supplied the thymus tissue. Blood and thymic repertoires both appeared biased in V and J gene usage. Thymic TCR repertoires of unrelated people reportedly overlapped highly.

Sequenced: thymocytes. This TCR derives from a boy younger than two with a congenital heart defect. The chain employs TRBV19 and TRBJ2-7, with 8 bases lining up with TRBD1. The CDR3 protein is CASSNPGTGTYEQYF. The CDR3 DNA is TGTGCCAGTAGTAACCCCGGGACAGGTACCTACGAGCAGTACTTC.